This note documents a single T cell receptor beta chain sequence. This specimen belongs to a study of T-cell memory formation after mild COVID-19. At the level of the study: Each donor largely had its own TCR clusters.

The germline CDR1 and CDR2 sequences are MNHEY and SMNVEV (reference sequence). Trimming at V came to 4 bases and at J to 8 bases, leaving 7 bases not matched to a gene. This CDR3 is 13 amino acids long. MiXCR, run by TCRdb on the 5' RACE reads, gives a single entry per CDR3 protein. The data contain approximately 480,000 distinct CDR3 sequences, roughly 20% of them seen just once; the ten biggest clones take up 9% to 15%. The sample was PBMCs or a T cell subset sorted from them (not recorded which). This rearrangement joins TRBV27 to TRBJ1-2; TRBD1 aligns across 7 bases. The clonotype comes from an adult woman who had mild COVID-19 (a few samples of this study predate the infection). Cell type and time point are not known. The CDR3 reads CASSSDRLGGYTF. The CDR3 DNA is TGTGCCAGCAGTTCGGACAGGCTCGGAGGCTACACCTTC.